Below, 3 T cell receptor beta chains from the same sample are listed, as sequenced in a study of beta chain features in type 1 diabetes. Regarding the study as a whole: People with Type 1 diabetes carried modestly yet significantly shorter TCRB CDR3s in all four CD4+ subsets.

Expressed TCRB transcripts were sequenced because the isolated RNA had all been reverse transcribed beforehand. Sequenced by immunoSEQ multiplex PCR; TCRdb stores in-frame clones only, minus some. The sample has 350,000 to 450,000 clones, around an eighth seen once. Their antigens remain unidentified. Specimen: naive CD4+ T cells from blood. These receptors came from a woman aged 18-30 years with type 1 diabetes.

This clone was seen a handful of times. V gene TRBV4-3 combines with J gene TRBJ2-6; perhaps TRBD2 as D (5 bases). Trimming took off 5 bases at V and 1 base at J, with 9 bases between the two ends. The CDR3 has 15 residues. Germline values: CDR1 LGHNA, CDR2 YSLEER. CDR3 sequence: CASSAGNSGANVLTF. The DNA for the CDR3 is TGCGCCAGCAGCGCCGGGAATTCTGGGGCCAACGTCCTGACTTTC.

This clone was counted a few times. The chain carries TRBV15 and TRBJ1-4, with D possibly being TRBD1 (5 bases). Germline CDR1 and CDR2: LNHNV and YYDKDF (reference sequence). V lost 0 bases and J lost 0, with 8 bases in between. This CDR3 has 16 residues. This CDR3 reads CATSRDRGATNEKLFF. CDR3 DNA sequence: TGTGCCACCAGCAGAGATCGGGGGGCAACTAATGAAAAACTGTTTTTT.

The rearrangement uses TRBV7-6 and TRBJ2-3, with D uncertain. Trimming stripped 1 base from V and 8 bases from J, with 10 bases between. CDR1 and CDR2 (germline): SGHVS, FNYEAQ. CDR3 length equals 13 residues. CDR3 sequence reads: CASSLELVSTQYF. In nucleotides, the CDR3 is TGTGCCAGCAGCTTAGAGCTAGTTAGTACGCAGTATTTT.